These T cell receptor beta chains were read from a single sample in a study of cytomegalovirus exposure and HLA in healthy donors. The protocol was immunoSEQ multiplex PCR, while the TCRdb copy is restricted to in-frame clones and leaves out a portion. The data hold more than 300,000 clones, with roughly 88% observed a single time. Sequenced material: PBMCs. The receptors originated from a woman under 30 in good health and CMV-seronegative. CDR3s include the opening cysteine and the closing phenylalanine or tryptophan. D genes are given only for firm matches. The listing skips clone size in some rows; elsewhere it reads once, few, many or a size class.

CDR3 length	D gene	V gene	clone size	J gene	CDR3 DNA	CDR3 protein
13	-	TRBV6-5	-	TRBJ2-7	TGTGCCAGCAGTTGGGGGGATTCGTACGAGCAGTACTTC	CASSWGDSYEQYF
20	TRBD2	TRBV5-1	-	TRBJ2-7	TGCGCCAGCAGCTTGGGCGGTGGGGGGATAGCGGGACGGACCCTCTACGAGCAGTACTTC	CASSLGGGGIAGRTLYEQYF
16	TRBD1	TRBV5-1	-	TRBJ2-2	TGCGCCAGCAGCTTGGAAGGGGGCCGGAACACCGGGGAGCTGTTTTTT	CASSLEGGRNTGELFF
17	TRBD1	TRBV19	-	TRBJ1-1	TGTGCCAGTAGTCACAGGGGGGGCCCCCTTCCCAACACTGAAGCTTTCTTT	CASSHRGGPLPNTEAFF
15	TRBD2	TRBV27	-	TRBJ2-3	TGTGCCAGCAGCCCGCGGGGGGTCTACACAGATACGCAGTATTTT	CASSPRGVYTDTQYF
15	TRBD1	TRBV7-9	-	TRBJ2-5	TGTGCCAGCAGCTTAGATACGTCCAGGGGGGAGACCCAGTACTTC	CASSLDTSRGETQYF
16	-	TRBV4-1	few	TRBJ1-5	TGCGCCAGCAGCCAAGACTCAGGGGCTATTGGACAGCCCCAGCATTTT	CASSQDSGAIGQPQHF
14	TRBD2	TRBV2	-	TRBJ2-1	TGTGCCAGCAGTCGGACTAGAAACAACAATGAGCAGTTCTTC	CASSRTRNNNEQFF
16	TRBD2	TRBV7-9	-	TRBJ2-2	TGTGCCGCCATTGATCGGGCGGGAGGAGGGACCGGGGAGCTGTTTTTT	CAAIDRAGGGTGELFF
15	-	TRBV4-1	-	TRBJ2-7	TGCGCCAGCAGCCAAGACAGGGTGGGGTCCTACGAGCAGTACTTC	CASSQDRVGSYEQYF
12	-	TRBV29-1	-	TRBJ1-1	TGCAGCGTTGGGGCCATGAACACTGAAGCTTTCTTT	CSVGAMNTEAFF
14	TRBD2	TRBV28	-	TRBJ2-7	TGTGCCATTAGATCGGGAGGATCCCCCTACGAGCAGTACTTC	CAIRSGGSPYEQYF
10	-	TRBV5-3	-	TRBJ2-7	TGTGCCAGAAGCTCTTACGAGCAGTACTTC	CARSSYEQYF
13	-	TRBV7-6	-	TRBJ1-1	TGTGCCAGCAGCTTAGGGCACGACAGGCAAGCTTTCTTT	CASSLGHDRQAFF
11	-	TRBV30	-	TRBJ2-7	TGTGCCGGCCGAAGCTCCTACGAGCAGTACTTC	CAGRSSYEQYF